This TCR beta chain was obtained from a study of shared clonotypes between healthy human individuals. Assay: immunoSEQ multiplex PCR; the TCRdb copy retains only in-frame clones and omits some. The table includes about 1,500,000 clones, roughly 96% detected once. This CDR3 is 14 amino acids long. CDR1 is MNHEY, CDR2 SVGAGI, per germline. The V gene lost 5 bases and the J gene lost 2 bases, with 11 bases spanning the gap. The clonotype originates from a man under 40 in good health. Material: naive CD4+ T cells sorted from blood. Subset meaning: CD45RA+ positively selected. J is TRBJ2-3 and V is TRBV6-5, with D perhaps TRBD1 (5 bases). The CDR3: CASSIRVNTDTQYF. The CDR3, as DNA: TGTGCCAGCAGTATCAGGGTGAACACAGATACGCAGTATTTT.